This T cell receptor beta chain stems from a study of CD8+ T cells in alopecia areata. RNA extraction was followed by reverse transcription into cDNA, which acted as the sequencing template. Generated by immunoSEQ multiplex PCR, the TCRdb table keeps only in-frame clones and is missing some. The table includes 90,000 to 130,000 clones, roughly three fifths detected once. This clone was observed a few times. Treatment meaning: oral pan-JAK inhibitor, 5-10 mg twice daily. Trimming cost V 5 bases and J 6 bases, with 9 bases left between them. Germline-derived CDR1 and CDR2 are MNHEY and SMNVEV (reference sequence). CDR3 size: 12 residues.

This clonotype originated in a human donor with alopecia areata. The chain combines TRBV27 with TRBJ2-3; D unclear. Sequenced material: CD8+ T cells sorted from blood, taken at week 24, from a patient treated with tofacitinib. The CDR3 protein is CASSVIGDTQYF. The DNA for the CDR3 is TGTGCCAGCAGTGTCATCGGCGATACGCAGTATTTT.